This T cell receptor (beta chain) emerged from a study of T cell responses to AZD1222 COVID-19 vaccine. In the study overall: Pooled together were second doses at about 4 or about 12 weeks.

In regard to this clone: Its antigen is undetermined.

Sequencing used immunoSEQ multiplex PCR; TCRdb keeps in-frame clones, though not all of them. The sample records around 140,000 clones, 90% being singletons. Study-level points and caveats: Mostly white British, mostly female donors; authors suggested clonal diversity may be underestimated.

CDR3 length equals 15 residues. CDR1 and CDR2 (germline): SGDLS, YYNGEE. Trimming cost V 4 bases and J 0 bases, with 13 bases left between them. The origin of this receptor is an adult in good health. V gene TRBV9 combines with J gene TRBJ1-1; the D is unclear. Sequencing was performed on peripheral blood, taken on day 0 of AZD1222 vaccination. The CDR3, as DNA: TGTGCCAGCAGCCCCCGGACGGCGATGAACACTGAAGCTTTCTTT. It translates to CASSPRTAMNTEAFF.